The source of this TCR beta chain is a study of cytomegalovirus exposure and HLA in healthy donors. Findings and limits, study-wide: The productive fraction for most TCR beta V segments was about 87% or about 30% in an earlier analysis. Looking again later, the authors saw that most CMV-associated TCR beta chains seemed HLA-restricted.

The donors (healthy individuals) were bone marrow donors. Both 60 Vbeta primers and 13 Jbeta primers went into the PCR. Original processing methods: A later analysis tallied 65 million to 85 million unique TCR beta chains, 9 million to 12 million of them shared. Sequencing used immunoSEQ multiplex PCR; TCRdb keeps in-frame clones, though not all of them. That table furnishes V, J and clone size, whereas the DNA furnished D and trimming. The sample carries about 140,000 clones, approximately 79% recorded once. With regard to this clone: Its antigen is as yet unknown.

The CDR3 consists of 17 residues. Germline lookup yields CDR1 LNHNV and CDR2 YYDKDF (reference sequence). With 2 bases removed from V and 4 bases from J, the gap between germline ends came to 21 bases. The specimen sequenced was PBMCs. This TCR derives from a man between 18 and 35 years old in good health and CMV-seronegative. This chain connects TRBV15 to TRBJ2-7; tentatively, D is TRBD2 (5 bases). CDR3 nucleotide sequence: TGTGCCACCAGCAGATCCGGTAATGCGGGCGCCGGGTACGAGCAGTACTTC. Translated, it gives CATSRSGNAGAGYEQYF.